The T cell receptor beta chain described here comes from a study of blood T cell repertoires in COVID-19. Study at large: T cells, B-cell-depleted T cells, or PBMCs provided the cDNA or gDNA that served as material.

Original processing notes: Researchers report that nucleated cell counts were estimated from reference gene primer amplification. TCRdb's copy holds only in-frame clones and misses some; the assay was immunoSEQ multiplex PCR. Clone size and V and J calls were adopted from that table, with D and trimming inferred from the DNA. This sample has approximately 350,000 clones, with 87% found just once. Those enrolled in Seattle joined during active infection and were followed longitudinally afterward. This CDR3 region has 14 residues. V lost 2 bases, J lost 2 bases, and 7 bases lay in between. CDR1 SGHAT and CDR2 FQNNGV come from the germline V gene.

The sample taken for sequencing was peripheral blood. The receptor comes from a woman aged 45 to 65 with COVID-19, enrolled during active disease. The rearrangement uses TRBV11-2 and TRBJ2-1; D perhaps matches TRBD2 (5 bases). CDR3 nucleotides: TGTGCCAGCAGCTTAACGCGGGCCTACAATGAGCAGTTCTTC. Its translation: CASSLTRAYNEQFF.